This paragraph reports one T cell receptor (beta chain). Original handling: The authors estimated nucleated cell counts from reference gene primer amplification. TCRdb keeps only in-frame clones here, not all; method: immunoSEQ multiplex PCR. That table furnishes V, J and clone size, whereas the DNA furnished D and trimming. The table has 260,000 or so clones, about 83% seen once; the top ten hold 4.5% to 6.5%. This specimen belongs to a study of blood T cell repertoires in COVID-19. The wider study: Donors in the United States, Italy and Spain gave samples during acute or convalescent COVID-19.

The germline V gene encodes CDR1 SGDLS and CDR2 YYNGEE. V shed 1 base, J shed 2 bases, and the junction held 8 bases outside the gene matches. This CDR3 region has 17 residues. The V and J genes are TRBV9 and TRBJ2-7; 11 bases map to TRBD2. Sequencing used peripheral blood. The clonotype originates from a man of 80 years or more with acute or convalescent COVID-19. CDR3 sequence (DNA): TGTGCCAGCAGCGTACGTCTGGGACTAGCGGAGCCCTACGAGCAGTACTTC. This translates into CASSVRLGLAEPYEQYF.